The present entry profiles one T cell receptor beta chain with its context. Its target is not known. The data were obtained in a study of T cell repertoires in cytomegalovirus infection. Across the whole study: Public TCR beta signatures marked donors with CMV infection and the matching HLA. Study results and caveats: The ex vivo response was dominated by HLA-C-restricted CMV-specific TCR beta clonotypes. The study identified carriers of CMV plus the relevant HLA from cumulative public TCR beta family frequency.

TCRdb called the reads again in MiXCR, with one record for every CDR3 protein. The repertoire holds 650,000 to 900,000 distinct CDR3 sequences, approximately 32% seen once, with less than 15% in the top ten. The source of this sequence is a human donor in good health (CMV status not recorded). Some clones in this sample may be carry-over from other donors' samples. Source: cultured CD8+ T cells from PBMCs, taken from culture after CMV antigen stimulation.

DNA of the CDR3: TGTGCCAGCTCCCCCTCCAGTCCCCCCAATGAGCAGTTCTTC. Translated, it gives CASSPSSPPNEQFF. V gene TRBV27 combines with J gene TRBJ2-1, with D uncertain. CDR3 size: 14 residues. CDR1 and CDR2 (germline): MNHEY, SMNVEV (reference sequence). V shed 8 bases and J shed 6 bases, with 17 bases lying between them.